This T cell receptor (beta chain) was recorded in a study of blood T cell repertoires in COVID-19 (TCRdb year 2020). Background for the entire study: Collaborator samples came from the United States, Italy and Spain and covered acute and convalescent phases of COVID-19. The material from the prospective study consisted of cDNA or gDNA derived from T cells, B-cell-depleted T cells, or PBMCs. The dataset comprised deeply sampled blood TCRbeta repertoires from subjects exposed to, actively infected with, or recovered from COVID-19. The repertoires were made available in a free public database intended to serve as a resource for research on the immune response to SARS-CoV-2. The samples were drawn from two sources: the first 160 participants of the ongoing ImmuneRACE study, and fewer than 1,500 subjects contributed by 6 global collaborators. Nearly every sample came with metadata listing a de-identified subject ID, COVID-19 status, age in years and sex. Where HLA class I and class II types were available, the types were taken from metadata supplied by the sample provider, not from assay-based typing. General study outcomes and caveats: Clinical and demographic metadata were provided uncurated, with the amount varying by source and participant.

In regard to this clone: The antigen it binds to is not known. There are no base qualities to consult, and no much larger clone falls within one base.

V lost 8 bases and J lost 5 bases; the stretch between them is 12 bases long. Based on the germline V gene, the CDR1 and CDR2 sequences are MNHNS and SASEGT. The cysteine opens and the phenylalanine closes a CDR3 of 13 amino acids. The read is trimmed to its CDR3 DNA, 39 bases read in frame from base 1. The collaborating institutions used their own protocols to collect whole blood in K2EDTA tubes. For TCRbeta analysis, collaborators shipped samples in one of three forms: frozen whole blood, isolated PBMCs, or DNA extracted from either of those sample types. TCRbeta CDR3 regions were amplified from genomic DNA using the immunoSEQ Assay, a bias-controlled multiplex PCR. On the authors' methods: Nucleated cell counts per sample were estimated from amplification of reference gene primers within the assay. To quantify the absolute abundance of each unique TCRbeta CDR3 rearrangement, sequence reads were collapsed and filtered. Productive Simpson clonality was computed per sample as the square root of Simpson's diversity index over productive rearrangements. The source is immuneACCESS, and TCRdb retained only in-frame sequences with V and J called. Part of the clones is not carried over; for the studies checked, unresolved V genes explain less than half of this, and the remainder is unexplained. The D gene and trimming were derived from the DNA, and the V and J assignments and clone size from that table. This sample lists a few hundred thousand clones; almost 85% were detected once. Clones ranked in the top ten supply approximately 7.9% of the sample.

Sequencing input: peripheral blood. This TCR came from a human donor in a cohort sampled during active COVID-19. This sequence uses TRBV6-1 and TRBJ1-4; a tentative D call is TRBD1 (6 bases match). The CDR3 corresponds to CASWEGVNEKLFF. The nucleotide sequence reads TGTGCCAGCTGGGAGGGGGTAAATGAAAAACTGTTTTTT.